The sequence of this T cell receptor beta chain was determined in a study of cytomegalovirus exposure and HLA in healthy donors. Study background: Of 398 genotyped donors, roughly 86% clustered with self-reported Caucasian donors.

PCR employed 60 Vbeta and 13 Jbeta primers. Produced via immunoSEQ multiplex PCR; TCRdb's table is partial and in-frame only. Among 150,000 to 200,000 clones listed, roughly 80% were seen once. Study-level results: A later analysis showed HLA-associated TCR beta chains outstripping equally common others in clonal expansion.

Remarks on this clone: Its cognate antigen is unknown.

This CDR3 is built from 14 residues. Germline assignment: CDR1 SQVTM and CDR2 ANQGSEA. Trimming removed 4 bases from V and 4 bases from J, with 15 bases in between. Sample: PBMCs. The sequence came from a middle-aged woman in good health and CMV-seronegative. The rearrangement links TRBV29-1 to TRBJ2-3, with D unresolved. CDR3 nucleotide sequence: TGCAGCGTTGCGAACATTCGGGTGGCAGATACGCAGTATTTT. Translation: CSVANIRVADTQYF.